This TCR beta chain was retrieved from a study of blood T cells in healthy people across ages. Looked up from germline, CDR1 is MNHEY and CDR2 is SMNVEV (reference sequence). This CDR3 is built from 19 residues. J was trimmed by 1 base and V by 8 bases; bases with no gene match: 20. Findings and caveats of the study: More naive CD4+ cells and higher diversity were found in long-lived than in aged donors. In these data, TCR beta diversity tracked strongly with naive T cell percentage.

This clonotype was detected only a few times. Its antigen is still unknown. Next came a second PCR, run for about 7 to 12 cycles, which used a sample-barcoded 5' primer along with a J-beta primer mix. Samples each returned at least 2.5 million CDR3-containing paired-end reads. In TCRdb, the 5' RACE reads were re-called with MiXCR into one record per CDR3 protein. The sample lists some 1.1 million distinct CDR3 sequences; under 40% were seen once. The receptor was derived from a man in his late teens or twenties in good health. Sequencing was performed on blood. The chain uses TRBV27 and TRBJ1-2; TRBD1 agrees at 9 bases. The CDR3 nucleotides are TGTGCCAGCGGTATAACCGGGACAGGGCCTACCTTCTATAACTATGGCTACACCTTC. Protein: CASGITGTGPTFYNYGYTF.